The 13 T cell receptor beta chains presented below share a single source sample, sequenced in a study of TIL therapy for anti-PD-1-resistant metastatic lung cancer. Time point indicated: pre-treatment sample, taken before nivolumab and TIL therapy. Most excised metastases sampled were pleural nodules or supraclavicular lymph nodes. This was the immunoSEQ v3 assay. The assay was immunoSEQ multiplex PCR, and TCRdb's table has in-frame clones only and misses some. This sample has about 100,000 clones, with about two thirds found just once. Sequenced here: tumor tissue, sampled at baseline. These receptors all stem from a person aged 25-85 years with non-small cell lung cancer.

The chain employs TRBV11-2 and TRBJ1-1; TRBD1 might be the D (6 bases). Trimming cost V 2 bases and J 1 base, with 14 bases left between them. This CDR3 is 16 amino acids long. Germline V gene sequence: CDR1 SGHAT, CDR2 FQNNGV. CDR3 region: CASSLSLAGANTEAFF. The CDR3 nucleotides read TGTGCCAGCAGCTTATCCCTAGCAGGGGCGAACACTGAAGCTTTCTTT.

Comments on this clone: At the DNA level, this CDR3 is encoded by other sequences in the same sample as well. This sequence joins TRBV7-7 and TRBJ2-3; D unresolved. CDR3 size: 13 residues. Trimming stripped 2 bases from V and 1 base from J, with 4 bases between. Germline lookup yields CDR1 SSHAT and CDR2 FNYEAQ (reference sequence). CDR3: CASSLSGTDTQYF. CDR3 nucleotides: TGTGCCAGCAGCTTAAGCGGCACAGATACGCAGTATTTT.

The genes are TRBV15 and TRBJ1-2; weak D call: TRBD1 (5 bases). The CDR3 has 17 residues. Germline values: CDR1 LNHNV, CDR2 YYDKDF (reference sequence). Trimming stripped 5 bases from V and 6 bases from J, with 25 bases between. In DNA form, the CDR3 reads TGTGCCACCAGCGCAGGCGCGGCAGGGTCGAGTCTAGATGGCTACACCTTC. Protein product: CATSAGAAGSSLDGYTF.

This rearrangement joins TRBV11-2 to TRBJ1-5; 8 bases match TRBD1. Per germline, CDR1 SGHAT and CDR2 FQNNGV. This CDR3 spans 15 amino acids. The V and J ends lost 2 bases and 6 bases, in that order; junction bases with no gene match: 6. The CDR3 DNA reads TGTGCCAGCAGCTTAACAGGGGGGTTTGGTCAGCCCCAGCATTTT. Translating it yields CASSLTGGFGQPQHF.

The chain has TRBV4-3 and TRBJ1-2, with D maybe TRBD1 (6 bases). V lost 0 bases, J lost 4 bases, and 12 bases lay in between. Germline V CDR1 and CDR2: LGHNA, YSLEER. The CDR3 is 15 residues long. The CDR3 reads CASSQEGGAVYGYTF. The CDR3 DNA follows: TGCGCCAGCAGCCAAGAAGGGGGGGCGGTCTATGGCTACACCTTC.

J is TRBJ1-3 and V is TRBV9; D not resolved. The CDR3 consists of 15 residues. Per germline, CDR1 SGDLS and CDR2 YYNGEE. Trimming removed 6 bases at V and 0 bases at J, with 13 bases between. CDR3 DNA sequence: TGTGCCAGCACCACGTCGGGCCTCTCTGGAAACACCATATATTTT. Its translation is CASTTSGLSGNTIYF.

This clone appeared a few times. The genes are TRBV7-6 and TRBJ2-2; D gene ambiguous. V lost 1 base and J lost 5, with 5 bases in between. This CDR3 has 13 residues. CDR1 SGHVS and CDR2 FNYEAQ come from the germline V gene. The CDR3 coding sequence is TGTGCCAGCAGCTTAGGGCGGACCGGGGAGCTGTTTTTT. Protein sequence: CASSLGRTGELFF.

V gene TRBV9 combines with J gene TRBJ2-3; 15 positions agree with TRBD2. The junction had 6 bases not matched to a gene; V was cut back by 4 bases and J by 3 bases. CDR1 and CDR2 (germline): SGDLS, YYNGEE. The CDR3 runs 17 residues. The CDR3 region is CASSKGLAGGLTDTQYF. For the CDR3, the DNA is TGTGCCAGCAGCAAAGGACTAGCGGGGGGGCTTACAGATACGCAGTATTTT.

CDR3 sequence reads: CASSLRGEGEQFF. As DNA, the CDR3 is TGTGCCAGCAGCCTCCGGGGGGAGGGGGAGCAGTTCTTC. This chain links TRBV14 with TRBJ2-1; 7 nucleotides match TRBD2. The CDR3 spans 13 residues. The V gene end was trimmed by 4 bases and the J gene end by 10 bases; junction bases not matched to a gene: 7. The germline V gene encodes CDR1 SGHDN and CDR2 FVKESK.

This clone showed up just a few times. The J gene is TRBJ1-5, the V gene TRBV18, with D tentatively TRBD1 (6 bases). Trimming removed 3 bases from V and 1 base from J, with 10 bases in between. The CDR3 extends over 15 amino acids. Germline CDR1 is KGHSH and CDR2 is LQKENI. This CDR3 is CASSPAGASNQPQHF. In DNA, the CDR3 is TGTGCCAGCTCACCGGCGGGGGCAAGCAATCAGCCCCAGCATTTT.

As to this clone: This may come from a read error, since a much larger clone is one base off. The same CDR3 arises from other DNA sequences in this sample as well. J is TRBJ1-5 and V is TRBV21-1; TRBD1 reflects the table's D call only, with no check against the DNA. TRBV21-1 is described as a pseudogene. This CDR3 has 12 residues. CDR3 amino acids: CASNRGSQPQHF. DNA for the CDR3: TGTGCTAGCAACAGGGGTAGTCAGCCCCAGCATTTT.

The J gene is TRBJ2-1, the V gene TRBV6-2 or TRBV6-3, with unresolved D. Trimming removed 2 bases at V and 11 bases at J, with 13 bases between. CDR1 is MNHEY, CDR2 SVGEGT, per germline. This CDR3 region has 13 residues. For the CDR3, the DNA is TGTGCCAGCAGTTACGGTGACGGTTTTAAGCAGTTCTTC. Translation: CASSYGDGFKQFF.

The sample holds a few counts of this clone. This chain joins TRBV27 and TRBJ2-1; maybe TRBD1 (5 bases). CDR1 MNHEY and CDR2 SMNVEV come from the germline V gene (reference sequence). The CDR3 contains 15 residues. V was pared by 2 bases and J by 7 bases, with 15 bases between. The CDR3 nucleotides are TGTGCCAGCAGTTTAAGGCAGGGCCAGATAAATGAGCAGTTCTTC. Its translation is CASSLRQGQINEQFF.